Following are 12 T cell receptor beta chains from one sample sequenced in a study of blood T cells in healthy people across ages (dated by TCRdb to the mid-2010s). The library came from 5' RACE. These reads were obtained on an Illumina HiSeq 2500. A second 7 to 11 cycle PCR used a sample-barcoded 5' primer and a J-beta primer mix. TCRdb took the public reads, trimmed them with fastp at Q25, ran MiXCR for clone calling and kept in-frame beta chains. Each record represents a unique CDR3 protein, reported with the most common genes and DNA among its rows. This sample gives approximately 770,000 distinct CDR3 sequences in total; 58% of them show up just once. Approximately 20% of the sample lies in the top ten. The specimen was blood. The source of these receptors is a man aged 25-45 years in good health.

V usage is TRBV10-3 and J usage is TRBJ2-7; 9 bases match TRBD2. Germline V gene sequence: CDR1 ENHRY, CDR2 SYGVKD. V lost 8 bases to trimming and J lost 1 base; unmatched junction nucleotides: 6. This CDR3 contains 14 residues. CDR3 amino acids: CAISGTSSSYEQYF. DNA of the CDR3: TGTGCCATCTCCGGGACTAGCAGTTCCTACGAGCAGTACTTC.

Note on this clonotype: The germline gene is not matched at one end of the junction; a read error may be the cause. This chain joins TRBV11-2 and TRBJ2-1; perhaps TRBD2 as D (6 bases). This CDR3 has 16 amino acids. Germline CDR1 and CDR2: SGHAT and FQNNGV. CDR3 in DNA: TGTGCCAGCAGCTTATTGGCGGGGAGCTCCCACAATGAGCAGTTCTTC. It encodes CASSLLAGSSHNEQFF.

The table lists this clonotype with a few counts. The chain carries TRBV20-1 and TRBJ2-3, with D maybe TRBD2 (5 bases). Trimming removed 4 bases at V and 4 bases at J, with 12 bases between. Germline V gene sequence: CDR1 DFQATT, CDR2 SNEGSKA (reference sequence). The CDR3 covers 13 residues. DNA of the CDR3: TGCAGTGCTAAGGTCCTCGGGGCAGATACGCAGTATTTT. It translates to CSAKVLGADTQYF.

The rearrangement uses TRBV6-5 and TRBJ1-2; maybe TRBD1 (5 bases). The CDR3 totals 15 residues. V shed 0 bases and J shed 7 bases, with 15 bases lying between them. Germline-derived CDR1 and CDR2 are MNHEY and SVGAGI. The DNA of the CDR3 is TGTGCCAGCAGTTACTCCCCGGGGGACGTAGGTGGCTACACCTTC. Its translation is CASSYSPGDVGGYTF.

The CDR3 sequence is CASSATRTDTQYF. For the CDR3, the DNA is TGTGCCAGCAGCGCCACGCGCACAGATACGCAGTATTTT. The J gene is TRBJ2-3, the V gene TRBV9; D remains ambiguous. V dropped 3 bases and J dropped 1 base, with 6 bases sitting between them. The CDR3 contains 13 residues. Germline CDR1 and CDR2: SGDLS and YYNGEE. Full variable domain (remainder filled in from reference TRBV9 and TRBJ2-3): DSGVTQTPKHLITATGQRVTLRCSPRSGDLSVYWYQQSLDQGLQFLIQYYNGEERAKGNILERFSAQQFPDLHSELNLSSLELGDSALYFCASSATRTDTQYFGPGTRLTVL.

The CDR3 here is CASSVSPRGDEQYF. The CDR3 bases are TGTGCCAGCAGCGTCTCCCCAAGGGGGGACGAGCAGTACTTC. The V gene is TRBV9, the J gene TRBJ2-7; either TRBD1 or TRBD2 may supply D (6 bases each). V gave up 2 bases and J gave up 5 bases, with 14 bases separating them. The CDR3 consists of 14 residues. Looked up from germline, CDR1 is SGDLS and CDR2 is YYNGEE.

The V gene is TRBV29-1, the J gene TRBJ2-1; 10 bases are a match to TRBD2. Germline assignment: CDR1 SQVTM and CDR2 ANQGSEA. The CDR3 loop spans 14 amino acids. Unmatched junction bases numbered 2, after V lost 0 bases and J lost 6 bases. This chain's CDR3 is CSVEDRTSGNEQFF. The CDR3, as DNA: TGCAGCGTTGAAGACCGGACTAGCGGCAATGAGCAGTTCTTC.

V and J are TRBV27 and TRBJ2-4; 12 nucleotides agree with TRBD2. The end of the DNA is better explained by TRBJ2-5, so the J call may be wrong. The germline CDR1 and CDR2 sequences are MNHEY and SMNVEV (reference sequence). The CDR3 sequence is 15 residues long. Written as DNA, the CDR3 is TGTGCCAGCAGTCCCCTAGCGGGGGGGGATGAGACCCAGTACTTC. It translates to CASSPLAGGDETQYF.

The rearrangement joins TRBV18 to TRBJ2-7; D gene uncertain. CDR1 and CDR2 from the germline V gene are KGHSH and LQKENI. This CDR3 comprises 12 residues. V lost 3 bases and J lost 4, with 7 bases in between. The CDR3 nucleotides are TGTGCCAGCTCACCTTGGGGATACGAGCAGTACTTC. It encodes CASSPWGYEQYF.

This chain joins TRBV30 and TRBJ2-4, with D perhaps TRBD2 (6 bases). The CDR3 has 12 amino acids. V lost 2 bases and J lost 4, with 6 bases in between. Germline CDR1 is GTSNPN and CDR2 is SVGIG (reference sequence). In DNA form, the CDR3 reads TGTGCCTGGAGTAGCGGGAAAAACATTCAGTACTTC. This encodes CAWSSGKNIQYF.

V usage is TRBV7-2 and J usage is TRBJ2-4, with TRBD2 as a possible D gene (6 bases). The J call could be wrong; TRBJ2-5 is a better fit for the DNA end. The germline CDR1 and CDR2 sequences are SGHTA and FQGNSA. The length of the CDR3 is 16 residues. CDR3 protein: CASREGLRLSQETQYF. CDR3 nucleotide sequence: TGTGCCAGCAGGGAGGGATTGCGGCTGTCGCAAGAGACCCAGTACTTC.

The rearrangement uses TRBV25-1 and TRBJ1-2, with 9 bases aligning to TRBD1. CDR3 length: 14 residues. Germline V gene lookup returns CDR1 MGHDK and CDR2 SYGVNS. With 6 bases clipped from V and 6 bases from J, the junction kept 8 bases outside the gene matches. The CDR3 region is CASRGGQGNHGYTF. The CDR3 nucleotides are TGTGCCAGCAGAGGTGGACAGGGGAACCATGGCTACACCTTC.